This T cell receptor beta chain appears in the sequencing data of a study of blood T cell repertoires in COVID-19. Assay: immunoSEQ multiplex PCR; the TCRdb copy retains only in-frame clones and omits some. The sample consists of about 280,000 clones, roughly 88% of them appearing once. Sequenced input: peripheral blood. The TCR comes from a man aged 18 to 35 with active or convalescent COVID-19.

In DNA, the CDR3 is TGTGCCAGCAGCCGTGACAGCTTGAACACTGAAGCTTTCTTT. Protein product: CASSRDSLNTEAFF. The chain combines TRBV27 with TRBJ1-1; possible D gene TRBD1, 5 bases. This CDR3 is built from 14 residues. Trimming left V 6 bases short and J 0 bases short, with 11 bases between. The germline gives CDR1 MNHEY, CDR2 SMNVEV (reference sequence).